This is a list of T cell receptor beta chains from one sample in a study of blood T cell repertoires in COVID-19. The repertoire was sequenced with immunoSEQ multiplex PCR; TCRdb's copy has only in-frame clones and lacks some. This repertoire shows around 140,000 clones, about 90% found once; its top ten account for around 6.5%. The specimen was peripheral blood. The receptors come from an older man with acute or convalescent COVID-19. CDR3s leave out the opening cysteine and the closing phenylalanine or tryptophan. Each record gives: V gene, J gene, CDR3 protein.

>TRBV30|TRBJ2-7
AWSVPAGYEQY
>TRBV6-6|TRBJ1-4
ASSSGASNEKLF
>TRBV25-1|TRBJ2-7
ASSPPGGNYEQY
>TRBV7-3|TRBJ2-7
ASSLGLAGPYEQY
>TRBV2|TRBJ1-4
ASSVLTREKLF
>TRBV18|TRBJ2-7
ASSPTSGAGAGEQY
>TRBV6-1|TRBJ1-4
ASSGTWLATNEKLF
>TRBV18|TRBJ1-1
ASSPAQGSEAF
>TRBV5-1|TRBJ1-1
ASSLAGTALGGNTEAF
>TRBV6-5|TRBJ2-1
ATKRTSYNEQF
>TRBV19|TRBJ1-5
ASALWGQPQH
>TRBV6-5|TRBJ1-2
ASSLNTGGDGYT
>TRBV11-2|TRBJ2-5
ASSLDPGGKTQY
>TRBV4-1|TRBJ1-2
ASSQGQANYGYT
>TRBV30|TRBJ1-4
AWRQVNEKLF
>TRBV19|TRBJ2-1
ASKVLGAGGNNEQF
>TRBV5-1|TRBJ2-1
ASSFDGGAYEQF
>TRBV2|TRBJ2-7
ASGLTYEQY
>TRBV7-9|TRBJ2-6
ASSLPPSLVLT
>TRBV4-2|TRBJ2-1
ASSPSPSGGNEQF
>TRBV15|TRBJ1-1
ATRGGQRIGEAF
>TRBV3-1/TRBV3-2|TRBJ2-7
ASSPRQGSEQY
>TRBV10-2|TRBJ1-6
ASSDVRLSYNSPLH
>TRBV7-3|TRBJ2-1
ASSSSGPTNEQF
>TRBV2|TRBJ2-7
ASSGQGRNEQY
>TRBV27|TRBJ2-7
ASSFSLPSGYEQY
>TRBV7-2|TRBJ1-4
ASSLQAFEKLF
>TRBV14|TRBJ1-1
ASSATGTTEAF
>TRBV6-5|TRBJ1-1
ASRTGGSGTEAF
>TRBV5-1|TRBJ2-2
ASSEGTGGTGELF
>TRBV6-5|TRBJ2-7
ASSLDRSSYEQY
>TRBV2|TRBJ1-1
ASSELRGSTEAF
>TRBV11-2|TRBJ2-2
ASSSSVTGELF
>TRBV27|TRBJ1-5
ASSPLKGYSNQPQH
>TRBV3-1/TRBV3-2|TRBJ2-3
ASSQGGLATDTQY
>TRBV29-1|TRBJ1-1
SVELGQGKAF
>TRBV5-1|TRBJ1-6
ASSGDGQGNSPLH
>TRBV7-2|TRBJ1-1
ASSPRRGGTEAF
>TRBV28|TRBJ2-1
ASSFLAELDNEQF
>TRBV2|TRBJ1-2
ASSEGTGRGEVGYT
>TRBV9|TRBJ1-4
ASSVSGQGHEKLF
>TRBV7-2|TRBJ2-7
ASSLVGRGSQY
>TRBV7-2|TRBJ2-7
ASSLGPQGAPYEQY
>TRBV5-1|TRBJ1-2
ASSPRDTTNYGYT
>TRBV7-2|TRBJ2-7
ASSLPQDRDPY
>TRBV5-1|TRBJ1-1
ASSSTVNTEAF
>TRBV18|TRBJ2-2
ASSPNRGGDTGELF
>TRBV30|TRBJ1-6
AWTDRVGPLH
>TRBV28|TRBJ2-7
ASSLSGPLLGEQY
>TRBV5-1|TRBJ2-1
ASSFIASYNEQF
>TRBV19|TRBJ2-7
ASSMGTSAYEQY
>TRBV28|TRBJ1-6
ASRRQGNNSPLH
>TRBV5-3|TRBJ1-5
ARSETESSNQPQH
>TRBV5-1|TRBJ1-4
ASSLGDILNEKLF